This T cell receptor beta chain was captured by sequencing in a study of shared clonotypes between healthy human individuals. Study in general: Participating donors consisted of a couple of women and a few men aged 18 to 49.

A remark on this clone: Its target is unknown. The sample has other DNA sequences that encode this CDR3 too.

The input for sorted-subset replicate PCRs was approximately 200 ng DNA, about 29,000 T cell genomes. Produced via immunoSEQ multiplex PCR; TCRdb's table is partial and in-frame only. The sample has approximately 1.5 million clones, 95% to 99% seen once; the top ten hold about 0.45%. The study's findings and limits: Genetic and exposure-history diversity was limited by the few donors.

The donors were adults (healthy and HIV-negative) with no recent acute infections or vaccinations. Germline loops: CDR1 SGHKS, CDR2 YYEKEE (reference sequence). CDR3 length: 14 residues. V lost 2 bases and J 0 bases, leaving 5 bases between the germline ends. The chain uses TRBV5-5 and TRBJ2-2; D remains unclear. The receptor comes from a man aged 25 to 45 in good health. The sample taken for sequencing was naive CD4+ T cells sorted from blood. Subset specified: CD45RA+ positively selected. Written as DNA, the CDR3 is TGTGCCAGCAGCTTAGACCCGAACACCGGGGAGCTGTTTTTT. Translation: CASSLDPNTGELFF.